This TCR beta chain is from a study of regulatory T cells in long-lasting Graves disease. Findings and caveats of the study: With a small sample size, accuracy may have been reduced. Peripheral blood, not thyroid tissue, was the sole material studied.

This CDR3 spans 15 amino acids. The germline CDR1 and CDR2 sequences are SGHAT and FQDESV (reference sequence). A note on this clonotype: No antigen is known for it. Possible read error: a much larger clone is one base away.

Time point denoted: newly diagnosed GD, antithyroid drugs for less than 3 months. From PBMCs, RNA was extracted and then used to make the TCR library. The TCR beta library used iRepertoire HTBI primers with Arm-PCR amplification of CDR3. TCRdb passed the multiplex PCR reads through MiXCR, listing each CDR3 protein once. The sample lists 250,000 or so distinct CDR3 sequences, 20% seen once, with approximately 13% in the top ten. The chain recombines TRBV11-1 with TRBJ2-1; D might be TRBD1 or TRBD2, each matching 6 bases. The TCR was taken from a female donor with Graves disease. Sequenced material: peripheral blood mononuclear cells (PBMCs), taken at new diagnosis, from a patient treated with antithyroid drugs. The CDR3 here is CASGLVGGDFGEQFF. The CDR3 bases are TGTGCCAGCGGCTTGGTGGGGGGCGACTTTGGAGAGCAGTTCTTC.